The 32 T cell receptor beta chains listed next were all sequenced from one sample in a study of CD8+ T cells in alopecia areata. Sequencing templates came from extracted RNA that was reverse transcribed into cDNA. Clones were read by immunoSEQ multiplex PCR, and TCRdb kept only the in-frame ones, dropping some. The profile shows roughly 180,000 clones, 50% to 70% of them singletons. This specimen consisted of CD4+ T cells sorted from blood, obtained at week 0. The receptors stem from a human donor with alopecia areata.

The chain has TRBV11-2 and TRBJ1-2, with D unclear. CDR1 and CDR2 (germline): SGHAT, FQNNGV. The CDR3 consists of 13 residues. V lost 0 bases to trimming and J lost 3 bases, with 5 bases between them. This CDR3 reads CASSLDTYYGYTF. For the CDR3, the DNA is TGTGCCAGCAGCTTAGATACCTACTATGGCTACACCTTC.

Comments on this clone: Other nucleotide sequences from this sample produce the same CDR3. The chain recombines TRBV30 with TRBJ2-7; possibly TRBD1 or TRBD2 for D (5 bases each). The length of the CDR3 is 12 residues. V lost 2 bases to trimming and J lost 3 bases, with 8 bases between them. The germline CDR1 and CDR2 sequences are GTSNPN and SVGIG (reference sequence). The CDR3 protein is CAWSSGGYEQYF. In DNA, the CDR3 is TGTGCCTGGAGTAGTGGGGGCTACGAGCAGTACTTC.

The genes are TRBV30 and TRBJ2-3; D unclear. This CDR3 has 15 amino acids. Germline V gene sequence: CDR1 GTSNPN, CDR2 SVGIG (reference sequence). The germline V and J ends were trimmed by 1 base and 2 bases, with 13 bases remaining between them. Here the CDR3 reads CAWSALREDTDTQYF. The CDR3 DNA reads TGTGCCTGGAGTGCCCTCCGAGAGGACACAGATACGCAGTATTTT.

The chain links TRBV30 to TRBJ2-5, with a possible D match to TRBD1 (6 bases). Trimming shortened V by 1 base and J by 2 bases, and 11 bases separated the two germline ends. CDR1 is GTSNPN and CDR2 is SVGIG in the germline V gene (reference sequence). The CDR3 is 14 residues long. In DNA, the CDR3 is TGTGCCTGGAGTGCGACAGGCTTTCAAGAGACCCAGTACTTC. Translated: CAWSATGFQETQYF.

The chain employs TRBV2 and TRBJ1-1; tentatively, D is TRBD1 (6 bases). The CDR3 loop spans 14 amino acids. Trimming cost V 6 bases and J 2 bases, with 13 bases left between them. Germline V gene data show CDR1 as SNHLY and CDR2 as FYNNEI. As DNA, the CDR3 is TGTGCCAGCAGCAATACAGGGACAAACACTGAAGCTTTCTTT. Encoded protein: CASSNTGTNTEAFF.

This sequence joins TRBV7-2 and TRBJ2-1; D is ambiguous. The CDR3 totals 14 residues. Germline values: CDR1 SGHTA, CDR2 FQGNSA. The V end was cut by 1 base, the J end by 5 bases, with 9 bases between. The CDR3 protein is CASSLGLVNNEQFF. The CDR3 coding sequence is TGTGCCAGCAGCTTAGGGCTGGTTAACAATGAGCAGTTCTTC.

The genes are TRBV30 and TRBJ1-2; D remains ambiguous. This CDR3 region has 14 residues. Trimming left V 5 bases short and J 2 bases short, with 15 bases between. Germline V lookup: CDR1 GTSNPN, CDR2 SVGIG (reference sequence). The CDR3 region has the DNA TGTGCCTGGGCCCTATCGACGGGAAACTATGGCTACACCTTC. Amino acid sequence: CAWALSTGNYGYTF.

DNA of the CDR3: TGCAGCGCTACGGGACCTGAAGCTTTCTTT. The encoded protein is CSATGPEAFF. The V gene is TRBV29-1, the J gene TRBJ1-1, with D perhaps TRBD1 (5 bases). The CDR3 loop spans 10 amino acids. V shed 7 bases and J shed 6 bases, with 9 bases lying between them. Germline CDR1 and CDR2: SQVTM and ANQGSEA. The full variable domain, its missing parts supplied by reference TRBV29-1 and TRBJ1-1, is SAVISQKPSRDICQRGTSLTIQCQVDSQVTMMFWYRQQPGQSLTLIATANQGSEATYESGFVIDKFPISRPNLTFSTLTVSNMSPEDSSIYLCSATGPEAFFGQGTRLTVV.

This clone showed up just once. The chain couples TRBV10-3 to TRBJ2-3; D remains unclear. Per the germline V gene, CDR1 is ENHRY and CDR2 is SYGVKD. CDR3 size: 12 residues. Trimming took 10 bases from V and 6 from J, leaving 14 bases between them. CDR3 sequence: CATGDLTDTQYF. The CDR3 bases are TGTGCCACCGGAGATCTGACGGATACGCAGTATTTT.

The genes are TRBV4-3 and TRBJ2-3; 9 bases line up with TRBD2. CDR3 length: 18 residues. From germline, CDR1 is LGHNA and CDR2 YSLEER. Trimming at V came to 0 bases and at J to 1 base, leaving 8 bases not matched to a gene. The CDR3, as DNA: TGCGCCAGCAGCCAAGAGGTTCCGGCGGGGGGGCGCACAGATACGCAGTATTTT. Encoded protein: CASSQEVPAGGRTDTQYF.

This rearrangement joins TRBV4-3 to TRBJ2-5; no clear D. This CDR3 has 15 amino acids. The germline V gene has CDR1 LGHNA and CDR2 YSLEER. The ends were cut back, 1 base at V and 3 bases at J, with 12 bases in the middle. CDR3 residues: CASSQGGLAEETQYF. The CDR3 DNA reads as TGCGCCAGCAGCCAAGGTGGTCTCGCAGAAGAGACCCAGTACTTC.

The rearrangement links TRBV7-2 to TRBJ1-6; no firm D call. Germline V gene sequence: CDR1 SGHTA, CDR2 FQGNSA. Trimming left V 2 bases short and J 0 bases short, with 8 bases between. CDR3 length equals 16 residues. The CDR3 DNA reads TGTGCCAGCAGCTTATCCGCTAGCTCCTATAATTCACCCCTCCACTTT. It encodes CASSLSASSYNSPLHF.

V gene TRBV19 combines with J gene TRBJ1-5; 8 bases align to TRBD1. V shed 6 bases and J 2 bases; nucleotides not matched to a gene: 6. From germline, CDR1 is LNHDA and CDR2 SQIVND (reference sequence). The CDR3 extends over 15 amino acids. CDR3 sequence reads: CASSTGGQGNQPQHF. The CDR3, as DNA: TGTGCCAGTAGCACGGGGGGACAGGGCAATCAGCCCCAGCATTTT.

This chain uses TRBV5-6 with TRBJ2-7; D is unclear. The CDR3 length is 12 residues. V gave up 1 base and J gave up 3 bases, with 5 bases separating them. Germline-derived CDR1 and CDR2 are SGHDT and YYEEEE. CDR3 region: CASSLRSYEQYF. CDR3 nucleotide sequence: TGTGCCAGCAGCTTGCGCAGCTACGAGCAGTACTTC.

The CDR3 spells CASSAARGGELFF. CDR3 sequence (DNA): TGTGCCAGCAGCGCGGCCAGGGGCGGGGAGCTGTTTTTT. The genes are TRBV7-7 and TRBJ2-2; possible D gene TRBD1, 6 bases. The CDR3 is made up of 13 amino acids. Trimming pared 5 bases from V and 7 bases from J, leaving 11 bases between. Germline V gene lookup returns CDR1 SSHAT and CDR2 FNYEAQ (reference sequence). Combining the CDR3 with reference TRBV7-7 and TRBJ2-2 gives the whole variable domain GAGVSQSPRYKVTKRGQDVTLRCDPISSHATLYWYQQALGQGPEFLTYFNYEAQPDKSGLPSDRFSAERPEGSISTLTIQRTEQRDSAMYRCASSAARGGELFFGEGSRLTVL.

V and J are TRBV29-1 and TRBJ1-1; D is uncertain. The ends were cut back, 7 bases at V and 0 bases at J, with 9 bases in the middle. The CDR3 has 12 residues. Per germline, CDR1 SQVTM and CDR2 ANQGSEA. This chain's CDR3 is CSGERMNTEAFF. The CDR3 nucleotides read TGCAGCGGGGAACGGATGAACACTGAAGCTTTCTTT. The entire variable domain, with the rest obtained from reference TRBV29-1 and TRBJ1-1, is as follows: SAVISQKPSRDICQRGTSLTIQCQVDSQVTMMFWYRQQPGQSLTLIATANQGSEATYESGFVIDKFPISRPNLTFSTLTVSNMSPEDSSIYLCSGERMNTEAFFGQGTRLTVV.

Only a few counts were recorded for this clone. This rearrangement joins TRBV29-1 to TRBJ2-5; the D gene is possibly TRBD1 (6 bases). Trimming removed 7 bases at V and 2 bases at J, with 14 bases between. CDR1 SQVTM and CDR2 ANQGSEA come from the germline V gene. The CDR3 runs to 13 residues. CDR3 nucleotide sequence: TGCAGCGCCTCAGGGGTATTGCAAGAGACCCAGTACTTC. Translated, it gives CSASGVLQETQYF.

This clone has a handful of counts. This chain connects TRBV5-1 to TRBJ2-2, with a weak D call TRBD1 (5 bases). CDR1 is SGHRS, CDR2 YFSETQ, per germline. Trimming left V 0 bases short and J 8 bases short, with 17 bases between. The CDR3 loop spans 16 amino acids. The CDR3 nucleotides read TGCGCCAGCAGCTTGGAAGCCTCAGGGCTGCCTGGGGAGCTGTTTTTT. Translated: CASSLEASGLPGELFF.

This rearrangement joins TRBV30 to TRBJ1-1; D is perhaps TRBD1 (6 bases). The CDR3 is 13 amino acids. Per germline, CDR1 GTSNPN and CDR2 SVGIG (reference sequence). V lost 5 bases and J 0 bases, leaving 10 bases between the germline ends. In DNA, the CDR3 is TGTGCCTGGCAGAGGACAGTGAACACTGAAGCTTTCTTT. The encoded protein is CAWQRTVNTEAFF. Looking up the rest from reference TRBV30 and TRBJ1-1 gives the full variable domain: SQTIHQWPATLVQPVGSPLSLECTVEGTSNPNLYWYRQAAGRGLQLLFYSVGIGQISSEVPQNLSASRPQDRQFILSSKKLLLSDSGFYLCAWQRTVNTEAFFGQGTRLTVV.

This chain links TRBV7-2 with TRBJ2-1; D is possibly TRBD1 or TRBD2 (5 bases each). Trimming took off 5 bases at V and 9 bases at J, with 14 bases between the two ends. The germline V gene has CDR1 SGHTA and CDR2 FQGNSA. The CDR3 contains 13 residues. This CDR3 is CASSPRGVGEQFF. The CDR3 region has the DNA TGTGCCAGCAGCCCACGGGGCGTTGGTGAGCAGTTCTTC.

J is TRBJ1-1 and V is TRBV18, with no clear D. This CDR3 is built from 16 residues. The V gene's germline CDR1 is KGHSH and CDR2 LQKENI. V dropped 0 bases and J dropped 1 base, with 12 bases sitting between them. CDR3 region: CASSPPVALRNTEAFF. Written as DNA, the CDR3 is TGTGCCAGCTCACCACCGGTCGCCCTCAGGAACACTGAAGCTTTCTTT.

The chain joins TRBV9 to TRBJ2-1, with D uncertain. This CDR3 contains 13 residues. V shed 3 bases and J shed 5 bases, with 9 bases lying between them. Germline assignment: CDR1 SGDLS and CDR2 YYNGEE. Here the CDR3 DNA reads TGTGCCAGCAGCGCCCAGCCAAACAATGAGCAGTTCTTC. Its protein product is CASSAQPNNEQFF.

The chain recombines TRBV19 with TRBJ2-3; D unclear. Looked up from germline, CDR1 is LNHDA and CDR2 is SQIVND (reference sequence). This CDR3 is built from 12 residues. The V gene lost 1 base and the J gene lost 5 bases, with 4 bases spanning the gap. The CDR3: CASSIGEDTQYF. The CDR3 coding sequence is TGTGCCAGTAGTATAGGGGAAGATACGCAGTATTTT.

The table lists this clone with a few counts. This chain joins TRBV7-2 and TRBJ2-7, with D possibly TRBD1 on 6 matching bases. CDR1 SGHTA and CDR2 FQGNSA come from the germline V gene. The V gene lost 4 bases and the J gene lost 3 bases, with 16 bases spanning the gap. The CDR3 length is 15 residues. The CDR3 DNA reads TGTGCCAGCAGCTCCTCCCCGGGACAAAGCTACGAGCAGTACTTC. Its protein is CASSSSPGQSYEQYF. The entire variable domain, with the rest obtained from reference TRBV7-2 and TRBJ2-7, is as follows: GAGVSQSPSNKVTEKGKDVELRCDPISGHTALYWYRQSLGQGLEFLIYFQGNSAPDKSGLPSDRFSAERTGGSVSTLTIQRTQQEDSAVYLCASSSSPGQSYEQYFGPGTRLTVT.

This chain connects TRBV6-1 to TRBJ1-2, with a weak D call TRBD1 (5 bases). The CDR3 spans 15 residues. V dropped 4 bases and J dropped 0 bases, with 12 bases sitting between them. Germline assignment: CDR1 MNHNS and CDR2 SASEGT. CDR3 amino acids: CASSVETASNYGYTF. The CDR3 DNA follows: TGTGCCAGCAGTGTTGAGACAGCCTCTAACTATGGCTACACCTTC.

This chain links TRBV19 with TRBJ2-3; D possibly corresponds to TRBD2 (6 bases). There are 13 residues in the CDR3. CDR1 and CDR2 (germline): LNHDA, SQIVND (reference sequence). V dropped 4 bases and J dropped 7 bases, with 12 bases sitting between them. The CDR3 loop reads CASSTEGYNTQYF. DNA of the CDR3: TGTGCCAGTAGTACGGAGGGATACAATACGCAGTATTTT.

A remark on this clone: Other DNA sequences of this sample code for an identical CDR3. The chain couples TRBV29-1 to TRBJ2-2; D unclear. The CDR3 length is 12 residues. Trimming cost V 4 bases and J 2 bases, with 5 bases left between them. The germline V gene has CDR1 SQVTM and CDR2 ANQGSEA. The CDR3 is CSVGPNTGELFF. In DNA, the CDR3 is TGCAGCGTTGGACCCAACACCGGGGAGCTGTTTTTT.

V is TRBV7-8 and J is TRBJ2-1; no reliable D call. This CDR3 contains 14 residues. V was clipped by 7 bases and J by 4 bases, with 14 bases between them. Germline V lookup: CDR1 SGHVS, CDR2 FQNEAQ. As DNA, the CDR3 is TGTGCCAGCAAACTACCCCAGCCGTACAATGAGCAGTTCTTC. Its protein is CASKLPQPYNEQFF.

This clone was recorded once. The gene calls are TRBV7-8 and TRBJ2-7, with 8 positions matching TRBD1. CDR3 length equals 14 residues. V was clipped by 5 bases and J by 7 bases; unmatched bases: 10. CDR1 SGHVS and CDR2 FQNEAQ come from the germline V gene. Here the CDR3 DNA reads TGTGCCAGCAGCCCGCGGCAGGGGGCGGGGGAGCAGTACTTC. Translating gives CASSPRQGAGEQYF.

The chain has TRBV5-1 and TRBJ2-5; the D is unclear. The V gene lost 2 bases and the J gene lost 5 bases, with 19 bases spanning the gap. This CDR3 is built from 16 residues. The germline CDR1 and CDR2 sequences are SGHRS and YFSETQ. Here the CDR3 reads CASSFSAGGSGETQYF. CDR3 nucleotide sequence: TGCGCCAGCAGCTTTTCGGCAGGCGGTTCCGGCGAGACCCAGTACTTC.

This rearrangement joins TRBV9 to TRBJ1-2; 7 bases line up with TRBD1. CDR1 is SGDLS and CDR2 is YYNGEE in the germline V gene. The CDR3 length is 15 residues. J lost 6 bases, V lost 4 bases, and 12 bases had no gene match. CDR3 bases: TGTGCCAGCAGCCACGAACAACGACAGGGACATGGCTACACCTTC. This sequence encodes CASSHEQRQGHGYTF.

The chain has TRBV6-6 and TRBJ1-5; D call uncertain. Germline V CDR1 and CDR2: MNHNY, SVGAGI (reference sequence). V gave up 4 bases and J gave up 5 bases, with 12 bases separating them. CDR3 length: 14 amino acids. The DNA of the CDR3 is TGTGCCAGCAGTTTGGGAGTACGTCATCAGCCCCAGCATTTT. Translating gives CASSLGVRHQPQHF.